The 26 T cell receptor beta chains presented below share a single source sample, sequenced in a study of Ad26.COV2.S vaccination and SARS-CoV-2 variants. Here immunoSEQ multiplex PCR was the method, and the copy in TCRdb shows in-frame clones only, minus some. The sample yields about 400,000 clones, approximately 89% seen once. Treatment of the sample: some 19 received Ad26.COV2.S at low or high dose, single or two shots; about 5 received placebo; per-sample allocation not given. Specimen acquisition occurred on day 63 following the initial vaccine or placebo injection. The sequences come from peripheral blood, collected in a trial of Ad26.COV2.S vaccine versus placebo. Receptors originate from a person between 18 and 59 years old who received the Ad26.COV2.S COVID-19 vaccine or a placebo.

The V call is TRBV6-2 or TRBV6-3, the J call TRBJ2-7, with D perhaps matching TRBD2 (6 bases). Trimming left V 2 bases short and J 9 bases short, with 8 bases between. Germline V CDR1 and CDR2: MNHEY, SVGEGT. The CDR3 loop spans 11 amino acids. The CDR3 nucleotides read TGTGCCAGCAGTTACGGGGACTTGCAGTACTTC. It is translated as CASSYGDLQYF.

This clone appeared once. The CDR3 coding sequence is TGTGCCAGCAGCTTTCCGGGACTAGCGGGTGGTGGAGAGACCCAGTACTTC. This encodes CASSFPGLAGGGETQYF. This rearrangement joins TRBV5-4 to TRBJ2-5; 12 bases agree with TRBD2. The ends lost 2 bases at V and 4 bases at J; junction bases unmatched: 9. In germline, CDR1 is SGHNT, CDR2 YYREEE (reference sequence). The CDR3 is 17 residues long.

The V gene is TRBV5-1, the J gene TRBJ2-7, with 8 bases lining up with TRBD2. The CDR3 spans 17 residues. CDR1 and CDR2 (germline): SGHRS, YFSETQ. Unmatched junction bases numbered 8, after V lost 0 bases and J lost 0 bases. The DNA for the CDR3 is TGCGCCAGCAGCTTGGTCATTAGCGGGGCCAACTCCTACGAGCAGTACTTC. Residues: CASSLVISGANSYEQYF.

The chain couples TRBV28 to TRBJ2-5; no reliable D call. The CDR3 has 13 amino acids. Between the trimmed V and J ends, which lost 2 bases and 5 bases, there was a span of 9 bases. Germline V gene lookup returns CDR1 MDHEN and CDR2 SYDVKM. The CDR3 region has the DNA TGTGCCAGCAGTTTAGCTGGGTCGGAGACCCAGTACTTC. This encodes CASSLAGSETQYF.

The chain combines TRBV11-3 with TRBJ2-5; the D gene could be TRBD1 or TRBD2 (5 bases each). Germline CDR1 SGHNT, CDR2 YENEEA. The germline V and J ends were trimmed by 1 base and 5 bases, with 14 bases remaining between them. CDR3 length: 15 residues. Here the CDR3 DNA reads TGTGCCAGCAGCTTAGGTTCAGAATGGGACGAGACCCAGTACTTC. Residues: CASSLGSEWDETQYF. Full variable domain (outside the CDR3, taken from reference TRBV11-3 and TRBJ2-5): EAGVVQSPRYKIIEKKQPVAFWCNPISGHNTLYWYLQNLGQGPELLIRYENEEAVDDSQLPKDRFSAERLKGVDSTLKIQPAELGDSAVYLCASSLGSEWDETQYFGPGTRLLVL.

This chain uses TRBV6-1 with TRBJ1-2, with D possibly matching TRBD1 (6 bases). Trimming stripped 3 bases from V and 4 bases from J, with 18 bases between. Germline CDR1 reads MNHNS; CDR2 reads SASEGT. CDR3 length: 16 amino acids. This CDR3 reads CASSEQEGGWGYGYTF. The DNA of the CDR3 is TGTGCCAGCAGTGAGCAGGAGGGGGGCTGGGGCTATGGCTACACCTTC.

This clone was picked up one time. The chain combines TRBV7-9 with TRBJ2-3; D is possibly TRBD1 (6 bases). The CDR3 is made up of 16 amino acids. Trimming shortened V by 4 bases and J by 3 bases, and 17 bases separated the two germline ends. From germline, CDR1 is SEHNR and CDR2 FQNEAQ (reference sequence). The chain's CDR3 is CASSWVRGVGTDTQYF. CDR3 sequence (DNA): TGTGCCAGCAGCTGGGTCAGGGGAGTCGGGACAGATACGCAGTATTTT.

The V gene is TRBV6-5, the J gene TRBJ2-1, with 12 nucleotides matching TRBD2. The ends lost 4 bases at V and 3 bases at J; junction bases unmatched: 1. The CDR3 has 15 residues. Germline values: CDR1 MNHEY, CDR2 SVGAGI. The CDR3 DNA reads TGTGCCAGCAGTTCGACTAGCGGGAGCTACAATGAGCAGTTCTTC. The encoded protein is CASSSTSGSYNEQFF.

The genes are TRBV9 and TRBJ2-1, with D possibly being TRBD2 (6 bases). V lost 0 bases to trimming and J lost 13 bases, with 14 bases between them. Germline CDR1 is SGDLS and CDR2 is YYNGEE. The CDR3 covers 13 residues. The CDR3 region is CASSVAIAEAQFF. The CDR3 region has the DNA TGTGCCAGCAGCGTAGCTATAGCGGAAGCACAGTTCTTC.

The rearrangement uses TRBV3-1 (or the pseudogene TRBV3-2) and TRBJ2-5; 7 bases match TRBD2. V dropped 0 bases and J dropped 1; count of bases not matched to a gene: 2. The length of the CDR3 is 15 residues. Germline V gene lookup returns CDR1 LGHDT and CDR2 YNNKEL (reference sequence). The CDR3 nucleotides read TGTGCCAGCAGCCAAGAGGGGGGGGTCCAAGAGACCCAGTACTTC. Amino acid sequence: CASSQEGGVQETQYF.

The V and J genes are TRBV2 and TRBJ1-2; the D gene is possibly TRBD1 (5 bases). Germline V CDR1 and CDR2: SNHLY, FYNNEI. V dropped 4 bases and J dropped 5 bases, with 23 bases sitting between them. This CDR3 comprises 17 residues. As DNA, the CDR3 is TGTGCCAGCAGTGGTGCTGGGTTGGGGAGTGCAGGGTATGGCTACACCTTC. This codes for CASSGAGLGSAGYGYTF.

This clone was counted once. This rearrangement joins TRBV5-1 to TRBJ2-7; D is undetermined. The CDR3 totals 12 residues. Trimming left V 1 base short and J 3 bases short, with 5 bases between. Germline V gene sequence: CDR1 SGHRS, CDR2 YFSETQ. The CDR3 DNA reads TGCGCCAGCAGCTTGACCAACTACGAGCAGTACTTC. It is translated as CASSLTNYEQYF.

V usage is TRBV9 and J usage is TRBJ1-3; D is perhaps TRBD1 (6 bases). The CDR3 runs to 15 residues. The V end was cut by 4 bases, the J end by 0 bases, with 11 bases between. Germline values: CDR1 SGDLS, CDR2 YYNGEE. The CDR3 spells CASSFLDSSGNTIYF. CDR3 DNA sequence: TGTGCCAGCAGCTTCCTGGACAGCTCTGGAAACACCATATATTTT. Full variable domain (rest looked up from reference TRBV9 and TRBJ1-3): DSGVTQTPKHLITATGQRVTLRCSPRSGDLSVYWYQQSLDQGLQFLIQYYNGEERAKGNILERFSAQQFPDLHSELNLSSLELGDSALYFCASSFLDSSGNTIYFGEGSWLTVV.

The gene calls are TRBV7-7 and TRBJ2-7; D gene ambiguous. The V end was cut by 0 bases, the J end by 2 bases, with 14 bases between. The CDR3 runs to 16 residues. Germline V gene data show CDR1 as SSHAT and CDR2 as FNYEAQ (reference sequence). This CDR3 reads CASSLALLLNTYEQYF. DNA of the CDR3: TGTGCCAGCAGCTTAGCGTTACTGCTCAACACCTACGAGCAGTACTTC.

V gene TRBV10-3 combines with J gene TRBJ1-5; no clear D. The CDR3 consists of 13 residues. From germline, CDR1 is ENHRY and CDR2 SYGVKD. V lost 3 bases, J lost 7 bases, and 10 bases lay in between. Here the CDR3 reads CAISDEDGQPQHF. The CDR3 coding sequence is TGTGCCATCAGTGACGAGGATGGCCAGCCCCAGCATTTT.

The J gene is TRBJ2-7, the V gene TRBV28; a possible D gene is TRBD1 (5 bases). Trimming took off 4 bases at V and 0 bases at J, with 19 bases between the two ends. Germline V gene sequence: CDR1 MDHEN, CDR2 SYDVKM. The CDR3 is 17 residues long. The chain's CDR3 is CASSSPGRPLTSYEQYF. CDR3 DNA sequence: TGTGCCAGCAGTTCCCCAGGGCGGCCCTTAACCTCCTACGAGCAGTACTTC.

With respect to this clone: This specimen includes other DNA sequences encoding the same CDR3. The chain carries TRBV9 and TRBJ2-7; maybe TRBD2 (6 bases). CDR1 is SGDLS and CDR2 is YYNGEE in the germline V gene. Between the trimmed V and J ends, which lost 0 bases and 2 bases, there was a span of 12 bases. This CDR3 spans 15 amino acids. The CDR3, as DNA: TGTGCCAGCAGCGTAGGGGATGGGAGGACCTACGAGCAGTACTTC. Translation: CASSVGDGRTYEQYF.

This clone was counted a single time. The genes are TRBV30 and TRBJ2-3; 10 nucleotides line up with TRBD2. Germline CDR1 is GTSNPN and CDR2 is SVGIG (reference sequence). The trim removed 0 bases at V and 5 bases at J, leaving 14 bases unmatched. This CDR3 region has 18 residues. CDR3 coding DNA: TGTGCCTGGAGTGTACCGTCTAGCGGGGGCTTGGGTAAAGATACGCAGTATTTT. Protein sequence: CAWSVPSSGGLGKDTQYF. Variable domain in full (rest from reference TRBV30 and TRBJ2-3): SQTIHQWPATLVQPVGSPLSLECTVEGTSNPNLYWYRQAAGRGLQLLFYSVGIGQISSEVPQNLSASRPQDRQFILSSKKLLLSDSGFYLCAWSVPSSGGLGKDTQYFGPGTRLTVL.

V gene TRBV5-1 combines with J gene TRBJ1-3, with 7 bases aligning to TRBD1. Germline loops: CDR1 SGHRS, CDR2 YFSETQ. J gave up 0 bases and V 4 bases, and 7 bases lay outside the gene matches. The CDR3 has 16 amino acids. CDR3 in amino acids: CASSPGTASSGNTIYF. As DNA, the CDR3 is TGCGCCAGCAGCCCCGGGACAGCGAGCTCTGGAAACACCATATATTTT.

The genes are TRBV3-1 (or the pseudogene TRBV3-2) and TRBJ2-4; D is perhaps TRBD1 (6 bases). The V end lost 3 bases, the J end lost 0 bases, and 15 bases lay between the germline ends. CDR1 and CDR2 from the germline V gene are LGHDT and YNNKEL (reference sequence). The CDR3 is 17 amino acids. CDR3 nucleotides: TGTGCCAGCAGCCAGGGGGCACTCGGTCTAGCCAAAAACATTCAGTACTTC. Protein: CASSQGALGLAKNIQYF.

This clone was detected once. The chain is built from TRBV7-9 and TRBJ2-1; TRBD2 agrees at 11 bases. Unmatched junction bases numbered 14, after V lost 1 base and J lost 6 bases. This CDR3 contains 19 residues. Germline-derived CDR1 and CDR2 are SEHNR and FQNEAQ (reference sequence). This CDR3 is CASSLDSGLAGPLSNEQFF. CDR3 in DNA: TGTGCCAGCAGCTTAGACTCCGGACTAGCGGGCCCTCTCAGCAATGAGCAGTTCTTC.

This clone was seen a handful of times. The chain joins TRBV5-6 to TRBJ1-1, with TRBD1 identical over 8 bases. Germline V lookup: CDR1 SGHDT, CDR2 YYEEEE. Unmatched junction bases numbered 12, after V lost 3 bases and J lost 11 bases. This CDR3 has 14 amino acids. The CDR3 loop reads CASSSDRVSSAAFF. CDR3 in DNA: TGTGCCAGCAGCTCGGACAGGGTTTCATCGGCTGCTTTCTTT.

V gene TRBV7-6 combines with J gene TRBJ2-7; D possibly corresponds to TRBD2 (5 bases). With 5 bases removed from V and 0 bases from J, the gap between germline ends came to 11 bases. This CDR3 region has 14 residues. Germline assignment: CDR1 SGHVS and CDR2 FNYEAQ. The CDR3 nucleotides read TGTGCCAGCAGCCCCACAGCGGTCTCCTACGAGCAGTACTTC. It specifies CASSPTAVSYEQYF.

V usage is TRBV19 and J usage is TRBJ2-7, with 9 bases fitting TRBD1. This CDR3 region has 15 residues. V trimming: 1 base; J trimming: 6 bases; junction bases outside the gene matches: 7. Germline CDR1 is LNHDA and CDR2 is SQIVND (reference sequence). The CDR3 reads CASSIGTGVNSEQYF. The CDR3 nucleotides are TGTGCCAGTAGTATAGGGACAGGGGTTAACTCCGAGCAGTACTTC.

V usage is TRBV27 and J usage is TRBJ2-6; TRBD1 aligns across 10 bases. Germline trimming cut 5 bases from V and 4 bases from J; bases unmatched to any gene: 11. Germline assignment: CDR1 MNHEY and CDR2 SMNVEV (reference sequence). This CDR3 contains 18 residues. As DNA, the CDR3 is TGTGCCAGCAGTGCGAGACAGGGGGCCGCTTGGGGGGCCAACGTCCTGACTTTC. The encoded protein is CASSARQGAAWGANVLTF.

The gene calls are TRBV28 and TRBJ1-4; D unclear. Trimming removed 6 bases from V and 5 bases from J, with 4 bases in between. Germline-derived CDR1 and CDR2 are MDHEN and SYDVKM. This CDR3 contains 11 residues. In nucleotides, the CDR3 is TGTGCCAGCAGGACGAATGAAAAACTGTTTTTT. Encoded protein: CASRTNEKLFF.